This TCR beta chain was obtained from a study of CD8 T cells in Susac syndrome. Germline lookup yields CDR1 LNHNV and CDR2 YYDKDF (reference sequence). V was clipped by 8 bases and J by 1 base, with 11 bases between them. CDR3 length: 13 amino acids. Random hexamers served to reverse transcribe about 0.45 to 1 ug RNA. TCRdb used MiXCR to reprocess the immunoSEQ multiplex PCR reads, holding one entry per CDR3 protein. The table includes around 270,000 distinct CDR3 sequences, 65% to 90% detected once. TCR beta sequencing covered blood CD8+ and CD4+ T cells. In contrast to the negatively isolated CD8+ and CD4+ T cells, TEMRA cells were FACS-enriched.

This TCR was recovered from a human donor with multiple sclerosis. The rearrangement links TRBV15 to TRBJ2-5; D is unclear. The sample taken for sequencing was CD8+ T cells from PBMCs. CDR3 region: CATRGEVQETQYF. CDR3 DNA sequence: TGTGCCACCCGAGGCGAGGTCCAAGAGACCCAGTACTTC.